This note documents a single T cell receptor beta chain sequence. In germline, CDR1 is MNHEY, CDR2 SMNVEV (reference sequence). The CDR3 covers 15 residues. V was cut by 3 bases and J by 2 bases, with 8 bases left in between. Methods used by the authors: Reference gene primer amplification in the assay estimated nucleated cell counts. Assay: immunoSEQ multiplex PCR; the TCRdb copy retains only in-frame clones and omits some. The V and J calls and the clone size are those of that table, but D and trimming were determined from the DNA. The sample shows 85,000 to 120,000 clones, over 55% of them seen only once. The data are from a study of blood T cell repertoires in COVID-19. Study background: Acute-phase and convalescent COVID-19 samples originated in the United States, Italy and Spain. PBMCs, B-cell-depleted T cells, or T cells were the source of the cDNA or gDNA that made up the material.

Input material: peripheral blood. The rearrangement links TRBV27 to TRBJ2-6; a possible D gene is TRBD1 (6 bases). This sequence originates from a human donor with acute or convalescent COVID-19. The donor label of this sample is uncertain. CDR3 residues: CASSFHRAGANVLTF. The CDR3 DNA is TGTGCCAGCAGTTTCCACAGGGCTGGGGCCAACGTCCTGACTTTC.